The rows below give T cell receptor beta chains drawn from one sample of a study of cytomegalovirus exposure and HLA in healthy donors. Libraries were prepared by immunoSEQ multiplex PCR; TCRdb keeps only in-frame clonotypes and omits some of them. This table holds about 150,000 clones, roughly 77% found once. The sequenced material came from PBMCs. These receptors were collected from a human donor in good health. CDR3s include the opening cysteine and the closing phenylalanine or tryptophan. Fields, in order: D gene, clone size, J gene, V gene, CDR3 protein, CDR3 DNA. D genes are given only for firm matches. Size is omitted from some rows. Given values are once, few, many or a class for expanded clones.

>TRBD2|-|TRBJ2-3|TRBV28
CASSPAGGGTDTQYF
TGTGCCAGCAGCCCAGCGGGAGGAGGCACAGATACGCAGTATTTT
>TRBD1|-|TRBJ2-1|TRBV11-2
CASSLVTGSYNEQFF
TGTGCCAGCAGCTTAGTGACAGGGTCCTACAATGAGCAGTTCTTC
>TRBD1|-|TRBJ1-5|TRBV30
CAWTDRANQPQHF
TGTGCCTGGACGGACAGGGCAAATCAGCCCCAGCATTTT
>-|-|TRBJ1-2|TRBV2
CASSDRQLQSRGTNYGYTF
TGTGCCAGCAGTGACCGTCAACTTCAATCACGGGGAACTAACTATGGCTACACCTTC
>TRBD2|few|TRBJ2-7|TRBV7-2
CASSPGLAAYEQYF
TGTGCCAGCAGCCCGGGACTAGCGGCCTACGAGCAGTACTTC
>-|few|TRBJ2-5|TRBV27
CASRARAQTGETQYF
TGTGCCAGCAGGGCGAGGGCCCAAACGGGAGAGACCCAGTACTTC
>-|-|TRBJ1-6|TRBV19
CASSMEQRQLNSPLHF
TGTGCCAGTAGTATGGAGCAACGACAGCTAAATTCACCCCTCCACTTT
>-|-|TRBJ2-3|TRBV5-1
CASSLDEWRDTQYF
TGCGCCAGCAGCCTGGACGAGTGGAGGGATACGCAGTATTTT
>TRBD2|-|TRBJ2-2|TRBV7-6
CASTPGGGRAGTGELFF
TGTGCCAGCACACCAGGTGGCGGGAGGGCCGGTACCGGGGAGCTGTTTTTT
>TRBD1|few|TRBJ1-1|TRBV28
CASRRTGGTEAFF
TGTGCCAGCAGACGAACAGGGGGCACTGAAGCTTTCTTT
>TRBD1|-|TRBJ2-7|TRBV10-1
CASSESTGSEQYF
TGCGCCAGCAGTGAGTCGACAGGGTCGGAGCAGTACTTC
>-|-|TRBJ1-2|TRBV21-1
CAKIKPGADYRNGYTF
TGTGCCAAGATCAAACCTGGGGCAGATTACCGGAATGGCTACACCTTC
>-|once|TRBJ2-3|TRBV15
CATSRAGTSTDTQYF
TGTGCCACCAGTAGAGCAGGGACTAGCACAGATACGCAGTATTTT
>TRBD1|-|TRBJ1-4|TRBV19
CASRDSPISTGRREKLFF
TGTGCCAGTAGGGACTCCCCGATCTCGACAGGGAGGAGAGAAAAACTGTTTTTT
>-|once|TRBJ1-5|TRBV2
CASSKTGIGYSNQPQHF
TGTGCCAGCAGTAAGACGGGGATTGGGTATAGCAATCAGCCCCAGCATTTT
>TRBD2|-|TRBJ2-5|TRBV28
CASSLGGLAGFQETQYF
TGTGCCAGCAGTTTAGGTGGTCTAGCGGGATTCCAAGAGACCCAGTACTTC
>-|few|TRBJ2-6|TRBV13
CASTNRRVGGANVLTF
TGTGCCAGCACAAACAGGAGGGTGGGAGGGGCCAACGTCCTGACTTTC
>TRBD1|-|TRBJ2-1|TRBV28
CASSPQRGPSYNEQFF
TGTGCCAGCAGCCCTCAAAGGGGGCCCAGCTACAATGAGCAGTTCTTC